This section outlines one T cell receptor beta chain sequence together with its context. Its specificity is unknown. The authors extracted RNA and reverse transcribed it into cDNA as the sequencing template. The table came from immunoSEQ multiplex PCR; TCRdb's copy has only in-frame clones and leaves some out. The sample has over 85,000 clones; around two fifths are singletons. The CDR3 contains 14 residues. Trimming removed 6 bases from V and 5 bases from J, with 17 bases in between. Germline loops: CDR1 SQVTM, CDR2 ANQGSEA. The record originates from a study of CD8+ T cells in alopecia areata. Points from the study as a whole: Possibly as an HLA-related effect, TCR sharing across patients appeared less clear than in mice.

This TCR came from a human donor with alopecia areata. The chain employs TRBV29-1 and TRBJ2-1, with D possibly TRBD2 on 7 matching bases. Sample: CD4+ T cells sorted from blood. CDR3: CSVLSGGADNEQFF. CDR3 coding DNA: TGCAGCGTACTTTCGGGGGGCGCCGACAATGAGCAGTTCTTC.